This TCR beta chain was found in a study of cytomegalovirus exposure and HLA in healthy donors. CDR3 size: 16 residues. Germline-derived CDR1 and CDR2 are LGHNT and FRNRAP. V was clipped by 6 bases and J by 2 bases, with 19 bases between them. The PCR made use of 60 Vbeta and 13 Jbeta primers. In the original analysis: It was a later analysis that counted tens of millions of unique TCR beta chains, of which approximately 11 million were shared. Data came from immunoSEQ multiplex PCR; TCRdb stores just in-frame clones and leaves some out. That table furnishes V, J and clone size, whereas the DNA furnished D and trimming. The repertoire consists of about 88,000 clones, with over 65% occurring once and the leading ten covering 15% to 20%. A few counts support this clone.

This receptor was obtained from a woman aged 18-29 years in good health and CMV-seropositive. Sequences were obtained from PBMCs. The J gene is TRBJ1-2, the V gene TRBV12-5; maybe TRBD1 (5 bases). The CDR3 nucleotides read TGTGCTAGTGGGGGGGGGTGGGAGGGTGCCAACTATGGCTACACCTTC. Residues: CASGGGWEGANYGYTF.